The rows below give T cell receptor beta chains drawn from one sample of a study of cytomegalovirus exposure and HLA in healthy donors. The repertoire was sequenced with immunoSEQ multiplex PCR; TCRdb's copy has only in-frame clones and lacks some. The table lists around 250,000 clones, approximately 82% of them singletons. Sequenced input: PBMCs. The origin of the receptors is a woman aged 55-75 years in good health and CMV-seropositive. The CDR3 runs from the conserved cysteine through the conserved F or W. D genes are given only for firm matches. Clone size is stated in some rows and not others, as once, few, many or a class when expanded.

cdr3_nt,cdr3_aa,clone_size,v_call,d_call,j_call
TGCGCCAGCAGCTCCTTTGCATCCTACGAGCAGTACTTC,CASSSFASYEQYF,NA,TRBV5-1,NA,TRBJ2-7
TGCGCCAGCAGCCCCCAGGGGCGCACCTACGAGCAGTACTTC,CASSPQGRTYEQYF,NA,TRBV4-1,NA,TRBJ2-7
TGCGCCAGCAGCTTGGATGGGGCAAGCAAGGAGGGGTTGGCTGGCTACACCTTC,CASSLDGASKEGLAGYTF,few,TRBV5-1,NA,TRBJ1-2
TGCGCCAGCAGCTTGGGACAGGCCACAGATACGCAGTATTTT,CASSLGQATDTQYF,NA,TRBV5-1,NA,TRBJ2-3
TGTGCCAGCAGCGTACTAGCGGGCATTCAAGAGACCCAGTACTTC,CASSVLAGIQETQYF,few,TRBV9,TRBD2,TRBJ2-5
TGTGCCAGCAGCTTAGGAGGGATCTTAGTAGCTTTCTTT,CASSLGGILVAFF,NA,TRBV7-2,NA,TRBJ1-1
TGTGCCAGCAGTCCAACTAGCGGATCTTCCTACGAGCAGTACTTC,CASSPTSGSSYEQYF,once,TRBV27,TRBD2,TRBJ2-7
TGTGCCAGCAGCTCCCCAAGGGGCGTTAATGAAAAACTGTTTTTT,CASSSPRGVNEKLFF,NA,TRBV11-2,NA,TRBJ1-4
TGTGCCAGCAGCTCAAGCCAAGGACAGGGCTCGGGTGGCTACACCTTC,CASSSSQGQGSGGYTF,NA,TRBV7-9,TRBD1,TRBJ1-2
TGTGCCAGCAGTGGGTCGGGTCAGCCCCAGCATTTT,CASSGSGQPQHF,NA,TRBV2,NA,TRBJ1-5
TGTGCCAGCAGTCATGGGGAGGCACAAGCAACTAATGAAAAACTGTTTTTT,CASSHGEAQATNEKLFF,NA,TRBV6-4,NA,TRBJ1-4
TGTGCCAGCAGAGTACAGGGTATTAACACTGAAGCTTTCTTT,CASRVQGINTEAFF,many,TRBV28,NA,TRBJ1-1
TGTGCCAGCAGTCCGGCCCCTCGGGGTAATGAAAAACTGTTTTTT,CASSPAPRGNEKLFF,NA,TRBV6-1,NA,TRBJ1-4
TGTGCCAGCAGTGAAAACAGGGCTTCTGTCTATGGCTACACCTTC,CASSENRASVYGYTF,NA,TRBV2,NA,TRBJ1-2
TGTGCCAGCAGTGAATGGACAGGGTCTGAAGCTTTCTTT,CASSEWTGSEAFF,few,TRBV6-4,TRBD1,TRBJ1-1
TGTGCCAGTAAAGGGCGGGGACAGGGGCTTCAAGAGACCCAGTACTTC,CASKGRGQGLQETQYF,few,TRBV19,TRBD1,TRBJ2-5
TGTGCCAGCTCACCGCCTGCCGGCGAGCAGTACTTC,CASSPPAGEQYF,NA,TRBV18,NA,TRBJ2-7
TGTGCCAGCACCCAGGGAGGGGGGCGCCGGGAGACCCAGTACTTC,CASTQGGGRRETQYF,NA,TRBV5-4,NA,TRBJ2-5
TGTGCCAGCAGGCTAGCGGGAGGGGGATCTTACAATGAGCAGTTCTTC,CASRLAGGGSYNEQFF,NA,TRBV2,TRBD2,TRBJ2-1
TGCGCCAGCAGTGTACTAGCGGGTCCCTACGAGCAGTACTTC,CASSVLAGPYEQYF,NA,TRBV5-1,TRBD2,TRBJ2-7
TGCGCCAGCAGCTTGGCCGGGGGTAGCAATCAGCCCCAGCATTTT,CASSLAGGSNQPQHF,NA,TRBV5-1,NA,TRBJ1-5
TGCGCCAGCAGCATCGGGACAGCCTCTAGCACAGATACGCAGTATTTT,CASSIGTASSTDTQYF,NA,TRBV5-1,TRBD1,TRBJ2-3
TGTGCCAGCTCCCGGGACAGGGAAGGCTACACCTTC,CASSRDREGYTF,NA,TRBV18,TRBD1,TRBJ1-2
TGTGCCAGCGAATCGTCCGGGACAGCAAAACTGTTTTTT,CASESSGTAKLFF,few,TRBV5-4,TRBD1,TRBJ1-4
TGCGCCAGCAGCGCCATCGGACTAGCGGGCTACGAGCAGTACTTC,CASSAIGLAGYEQYF,once,TRBV10-2,TRBD2,TRBJ2-7
TGTGCCAGCTCACCCGACAGCACCGGGGAGCTGTTTTTT,CASSPDSTGELFF,NA,TRBV18,NA,TRBJ2-2
TGTGCTAGTGGTTTGGTGTCCGGGGGGCTGTACGAGCAGTACTTC,CASGLVSGGLYEQYF,NA,TRBV12-5,NA,TRBJ2-7
TGTGCCAGCAGGCCTACTGACAGTAGCTATGGCTACACCTTC,CASRPTDSSYGYTF,few,TRBV28,NA,TRBJ1-2
TGTGCCAGCAGTATCGGACAGGTTGGTCGGTGGACTGAAGCTTTCTTT,CASSIGQVGRWTEAFF,NA,TRBV27,TRBD1,TRBJ1-1
TGTGCCAGCAGTAGATTGGGGACTAAATCCTACGAGCAGTACTTC,CASSRLGTKSYEQYF,NA,TRBV25-1,TRBD2,TRBJ2-7
TGCGCCAGCAGCTCCGGACAGGGACATTCACCCCTCCACTTT,CASSSGQGHSPLHF,NA,TRBV5-1,TRBD1,TRBJ1-6
TGTGCCAGCAGTTACTCGACTAGCGGGAGGGGTGAGCAGTTCTTC,CASSYSTSGRGEQFF,NA,TRBV6-5,TRBD2,TRBJ2-1
TGTGCCAGCAGTGAAGGCCAGTTCTCTGGAAACACCATATATTTT,CASSEGQFSGNTIYF,NA,TRBV6-1,NA,TRBJ1-3
TGTGCCAGCAGTTACGGGGGAGCAAGTGGGAGGGCACGTGAGCAGTTCTTC,CASSYGGASGRAREQFF,NA,TRBV27,TRBD2,TRBJ2-1
TGCGCCAGCAGCCCGGGACTAGCGGGAGTTTCAGGAGCCAAAAACATTCAGTACTTC,CASSPGLAGVSGAKNIQYF,NA,TRBV5-1,TRBD2,TRBJ2-4
TGTGCCAGCAGTGTGAACAGGGGGCTAAGGAACACTGAAGCTTTCTTT,CASSVNRGLRNTEAFF,NA,TRBV2,TRBD1,TRBJ1-1
TGTGCCAGCAGTTTATCCGGGACATGGGCCACAGATACGCAGTATTTT,CASSLSGTWATDTQYF,NA,TRBV6-6,NA,TRBJ2-3
TGTTCCAGCAGCCCAGCAGGCCCAACTAATGAAAAACTGTTTTTT,CSSSPAGPTNEKLFF,NA,TRBV7-9,NA,TRBJ1-4
TGCGCCAGCAGTGGGCTAGCGGGACGCACAGATACGCAGTATTTT,CASSGLAGRTDTQYF,NA,TRBV4-1,TRBD2,TRBJ2-3
TGTGCCAGCAGTTTATTTTGGACAGGGGCGGATGGCTACACCTTC,CASSLFWTGADGYTF,once,TRBV27,TRBD1,TRBJ1-2
TGTGCCACCAGCATTCGACAGGCTGGAAATCAGCCCCAGCATTTT,CATSIRQAGNQPQHF,NA,TRBV15,NA,TRBJ1-5
TGTGCCAGCAGCTTGTTAACTAGCGGGAGATACGAGCAGTTCTTC,CASSLLTSGRYEQFF,NA,TRBV5-6,TRBD2,TRBJ2-1
TGTGCCTCGGGGACAAACTCGCACAGGGGGCAGTACTTC,CASGTNSHRGQYF,NA,TRBV7-9,TRBD1,TRBJ2-7
TGTGCCAGCACATCCCTAGCGGGATCCCACGAGCAGTACTTC,CASTSLAGSHEQYF,NA,TRBV5-4,TRBD2,TRBJ2-7
TGTGCCTGGAGTGTACAGCAGGGAAACATTCAGTACTTC,CAWSVQQGNIQYF,NA,TRBV30,NA,TRBJ2-4
TGTGCCAGCAGCTTTGGAGGACTAGCGGTCCAAGAGACCCAGTACTTC,CASSFGGLAVQETQYF,NA,TRBV5-4,TRBD2,TRBJ2-5
TGTGCCAGCAGTGAAGAACCGGGCTACGAGCAGTACTTC,CASSEEPGYEQYF,NA,TRBV6-1,NA,TRBJ2-7
TGTGCCAGCAGCTTCCTAGACAGGGAGGACACTGAAGCTTTCTTT,CASSFLDREDTEAFF,NA,TRBV11-2,TRBD1,TRBJ1-1
TGTGCCAGCAGCTCAAGGGACTACGTCTACCAAGAGACCCAGTACTTC,CASSSRDYVYQETQYF,NA,TRBV13,TRBD2,TRBJ2-5
TGTGCCAGTAGTATAACGCTTCGGACAGGGCCGTTTGGCTACACCTTC,CASSITLRTGPFGYTF,NA,TRBV19,TRBD1,TRBJ1-2
TGCGCCAGCAGCTCGACAGGTGATAAGAGAGCAGATACGCAGTATTTT,CASSSTGDKRADTQYF,once,TRBV5-1,NA,TRBJ2-3